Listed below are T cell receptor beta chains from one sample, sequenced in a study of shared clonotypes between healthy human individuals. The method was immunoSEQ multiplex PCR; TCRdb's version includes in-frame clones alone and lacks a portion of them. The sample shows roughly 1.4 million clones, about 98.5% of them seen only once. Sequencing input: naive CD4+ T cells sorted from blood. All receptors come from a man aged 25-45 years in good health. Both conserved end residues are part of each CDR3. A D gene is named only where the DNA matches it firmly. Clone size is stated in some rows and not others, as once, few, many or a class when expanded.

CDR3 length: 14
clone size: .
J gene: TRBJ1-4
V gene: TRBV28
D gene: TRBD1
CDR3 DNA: TGTGCCAGCAGTTTACAGGGGGGCGATGAAAAACTGTTTTTT
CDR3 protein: CASSLQGGDEKLFF

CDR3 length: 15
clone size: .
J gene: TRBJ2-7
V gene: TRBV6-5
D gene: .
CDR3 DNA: TGTGCCAGCAGTTACAGATCGACAGGTGGCTACGAGCAGTACTTC
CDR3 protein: CASSYRSTGGYEQYF

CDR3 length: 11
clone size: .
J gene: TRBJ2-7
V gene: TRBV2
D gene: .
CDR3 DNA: TGTGCCAGCAGGGACAGCCAACGGCAGTACTTC
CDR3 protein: CASRDSQRQYF

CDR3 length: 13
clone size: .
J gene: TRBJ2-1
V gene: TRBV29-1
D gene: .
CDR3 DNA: TGCAGCGCCGAAAAGACTAGCTACAATGAGCAGTTCTTC
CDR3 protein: CSAEKTSYNEQFF

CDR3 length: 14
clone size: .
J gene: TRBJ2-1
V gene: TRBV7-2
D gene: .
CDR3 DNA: TGTGCCAGCAGCACTCGACCTTTGGATAATGAGCAGTTCTTC
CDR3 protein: CASSTRPLDNEQFF

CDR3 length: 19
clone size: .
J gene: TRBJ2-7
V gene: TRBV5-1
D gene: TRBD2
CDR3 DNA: TGCGCCAGCAGCTTCCGCACACCCACTAGCGGAGGAACGAGCTACGAGCAGTACTTC
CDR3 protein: CASSFRTPTSGGTSYEQYF

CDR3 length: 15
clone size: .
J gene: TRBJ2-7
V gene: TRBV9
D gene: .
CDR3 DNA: TGTGCCAGCAGCGTAGGCGGGACCATGACCTACGAGCAGTACTTC
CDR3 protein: CASSVGGTMTYEQYF

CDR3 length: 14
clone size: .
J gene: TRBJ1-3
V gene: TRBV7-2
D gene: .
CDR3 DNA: TGTGCCAGCAGCCGCGACAGCTCTGGAAACACCATATATTTT
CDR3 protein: CASSRDSSGNTIYF

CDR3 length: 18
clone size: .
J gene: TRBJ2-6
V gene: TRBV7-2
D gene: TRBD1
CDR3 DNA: TGTGCCAGCAGCTTAGTGACAGGGCTGGGCTCTGGGGCCAACGTCCTGACTTTC
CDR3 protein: CASSLVTGLGSGANVLTF

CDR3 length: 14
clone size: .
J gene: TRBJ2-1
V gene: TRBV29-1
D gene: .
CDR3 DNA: TGCAGCGCTACGGCCCGTAACTCCTACAATGAGCAGTTCTTC
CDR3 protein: CSATARNSYNEQFF

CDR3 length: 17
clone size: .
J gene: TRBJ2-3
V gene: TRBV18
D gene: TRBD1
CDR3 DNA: TGTGCCAGCTCACCTTCAGTTCCGGGACAGAGCACAGATACGCAGTATTTT
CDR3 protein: CASSPSVPGQSTDTQYF

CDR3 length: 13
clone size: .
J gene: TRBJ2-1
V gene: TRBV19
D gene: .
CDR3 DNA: TGTGCCAGTAGTATGGCCTCCCGGGGTGAGCAGTTCTTC
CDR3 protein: CASSMASRGEQFF

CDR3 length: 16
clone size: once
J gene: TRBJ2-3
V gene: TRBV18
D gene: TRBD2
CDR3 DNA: TGTGCCAGCTCCCCCCCTAGCGGGAGGGCAACAGATACGCAGTATTTT
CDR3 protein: CASSPPSGRATDTQYF

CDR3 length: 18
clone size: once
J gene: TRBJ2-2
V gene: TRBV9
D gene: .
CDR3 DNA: TGTGCCAGCAGCCCACCGCGTGGGACTCCCCTGAACACCGGGGAGCTGTTTTTT
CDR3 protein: CASSPPRGTPLNTGELFF

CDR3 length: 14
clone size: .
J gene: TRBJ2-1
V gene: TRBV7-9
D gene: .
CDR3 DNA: TGTGCCAGCAGCTTAATCGACCGATACAATGAGCAGTTCTTC
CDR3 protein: CASSLIDRYNEQFF

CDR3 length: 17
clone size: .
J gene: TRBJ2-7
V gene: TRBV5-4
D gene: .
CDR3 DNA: TGTGCCAGCAGCACATTCAGCTTTGCGGATAGCTCCTACGAGCAGTACTTC
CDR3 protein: CASSTFSFADSSYEQYF

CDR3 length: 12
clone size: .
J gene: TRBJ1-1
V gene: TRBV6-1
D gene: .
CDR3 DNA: TGTGCCAGCCCCGACGGTTTCACTGAAGCTTTCTTT
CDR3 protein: CASPDGFTEAFF

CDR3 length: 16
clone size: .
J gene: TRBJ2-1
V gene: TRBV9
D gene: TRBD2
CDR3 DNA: TGTGCCAGCAGCGTAGCGGCTAGCGGGTTTTACAATGAGCAGTTCTTC
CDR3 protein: CASSVAASGFYNEQFF

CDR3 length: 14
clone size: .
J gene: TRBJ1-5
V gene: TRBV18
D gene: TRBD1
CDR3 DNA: TGTGCCAGCACCGGGGACAGGGCGTATCAGCCCCAGCATTTT
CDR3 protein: CASTGDRAYQPQHF

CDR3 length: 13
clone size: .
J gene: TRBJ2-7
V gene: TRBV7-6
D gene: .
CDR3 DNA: TGTGCCAGCAGCTTAGCCGCCTCCTACGAGCAGTACTTC
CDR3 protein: CASSLAASYEQYF

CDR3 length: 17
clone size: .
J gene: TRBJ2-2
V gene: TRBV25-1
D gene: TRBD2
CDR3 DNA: TGTGCCAGCAGTGAACCCCTAGCGGGAGTAGCCACCGGGGAGCTGTTTTTT
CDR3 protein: CASSEPLAGVATGELFF

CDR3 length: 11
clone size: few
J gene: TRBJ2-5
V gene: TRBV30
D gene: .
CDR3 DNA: TGTGCCTGGAGTGTATTGGAGACCCAGTACTTC
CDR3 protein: CAWSVLETQYF

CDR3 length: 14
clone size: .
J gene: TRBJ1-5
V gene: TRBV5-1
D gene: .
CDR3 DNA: TGCGCCAGCAGCCCGGACGGAAGAAATCAGCCCCAGCATTTT
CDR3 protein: CASSPDGRNQPQHF

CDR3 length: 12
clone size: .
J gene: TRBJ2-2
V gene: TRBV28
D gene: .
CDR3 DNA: TGTGCCAGCACCCCGAACACCGGGGAGCTGTTTTTT
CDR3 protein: CASTPNTGELFF

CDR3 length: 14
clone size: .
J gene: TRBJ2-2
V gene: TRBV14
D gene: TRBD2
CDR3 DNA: TGTGCCAGCAGCAAAAGCGGGAGATCCGGGGAGCTGTTTTTT
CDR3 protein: CASSKSGRSGELFF

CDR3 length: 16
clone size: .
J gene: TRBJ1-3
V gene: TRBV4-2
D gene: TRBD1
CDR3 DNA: TGTGCCAGCAGCCCTGAAGGGACAGGGGTTGGAAACACCATATATTTT
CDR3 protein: CASSPEGTGVGNTIYF

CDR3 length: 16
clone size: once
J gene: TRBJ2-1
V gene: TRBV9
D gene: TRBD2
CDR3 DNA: TGTGCCAGCAGCGGACCCTTTAGCGGGAGTGGGTATGAGCAGTTCTTC
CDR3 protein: CASSGPFSGSGYEQFF

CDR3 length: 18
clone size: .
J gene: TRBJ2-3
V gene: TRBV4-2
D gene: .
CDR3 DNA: TGTGCCAGCAGCCAAGTTTCGGTGGTAGCGAGTAGCACAGATACGCAGTATTTT
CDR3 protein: CASSQVSVVASSTDTQYF

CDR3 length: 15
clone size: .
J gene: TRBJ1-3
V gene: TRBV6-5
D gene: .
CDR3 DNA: TGTGCCAGCAGTTACGGGGGTACTGGTGGAAACACCATATATTTT
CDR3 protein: CASSYGGTGGNTIYF

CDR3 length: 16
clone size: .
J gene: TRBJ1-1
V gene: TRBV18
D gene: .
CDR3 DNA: TGTGCCAGCTCACCATTCACACAGAGTACAAACACTGAAGCTTTCTTT
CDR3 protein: CASSPFTQSTNTEAFF

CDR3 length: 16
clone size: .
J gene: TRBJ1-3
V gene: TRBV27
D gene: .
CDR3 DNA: TGTGCCAGCCGACAGCTCGTCGGGGGTACTGGAAACACCATATATTTT
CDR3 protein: CASRQLVGGTGNTIYF

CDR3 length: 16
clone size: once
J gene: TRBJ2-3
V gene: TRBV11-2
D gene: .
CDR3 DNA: TGTGCCAGCAGCTTACGCCGGGACGGTAAGACAGATACGCAGTATTTT
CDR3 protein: CASSLRRDGKTDTQYF

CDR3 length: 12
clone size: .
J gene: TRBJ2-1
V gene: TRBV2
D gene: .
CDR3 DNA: TGTGCCAGCAGTACTGACCACAATGAGCAGTTCTTC
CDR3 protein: CASSTDHNEQFF

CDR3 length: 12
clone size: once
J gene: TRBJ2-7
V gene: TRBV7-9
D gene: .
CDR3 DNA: TGTGCCAGCAGCTTAGAGAGGGGCGAGCAGTACTTC
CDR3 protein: CASSLERGEQYF

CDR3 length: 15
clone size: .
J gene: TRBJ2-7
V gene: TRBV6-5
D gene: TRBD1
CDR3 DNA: TGTGCCAGCAGGACAGGGCCTTTTAGCTCCTACGAGCAGTACTTC
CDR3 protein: CASRTGPFSSYEQYF

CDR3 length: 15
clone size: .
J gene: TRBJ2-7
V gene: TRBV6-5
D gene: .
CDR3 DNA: TGTGCCAGCAGTTTACAGCCGGGTGGCTCCTACGAGCAGTACTTC
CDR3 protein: CASSLQPGGSYEQYF

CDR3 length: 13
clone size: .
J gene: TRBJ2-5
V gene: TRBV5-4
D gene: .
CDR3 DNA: TGTGCCAGCAGCTCTGGGTCCCAAGAGACCCAGTACTTC
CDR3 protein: CASSSGSQETQYF

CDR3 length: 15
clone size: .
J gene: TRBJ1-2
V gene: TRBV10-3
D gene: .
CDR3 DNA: TGTGCCATCAGTGAGTCGGGATCGGGTCACTATGGCTACACCTTC
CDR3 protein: CAISESGSGHYGYTF

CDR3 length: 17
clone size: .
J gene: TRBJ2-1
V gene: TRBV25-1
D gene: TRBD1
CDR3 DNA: TGTGCCAGCAGTGAAGATTGGGGGGACAGGGGTATGAATGAGCAGTTCTTC
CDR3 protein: CASSEDWGDRGMNEQFF

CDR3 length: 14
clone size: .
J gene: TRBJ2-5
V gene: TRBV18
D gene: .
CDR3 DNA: TGTGCCAGCTCACCAGACAGACGACAAGAGACCCAGTACTTC
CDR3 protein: CASSPDRRQETQYF

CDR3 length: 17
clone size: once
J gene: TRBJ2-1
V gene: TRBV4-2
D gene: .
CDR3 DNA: TGTGCCAGCAGCCAAGATCCCGACGGGAGCTCCTACAATGAGCAGTTCTTC
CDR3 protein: CASSQDPDGSSYNEQFF

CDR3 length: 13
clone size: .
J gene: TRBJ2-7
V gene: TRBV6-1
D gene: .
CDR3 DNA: TGTGCCAGCAGTGCACGGACAGTTTACGAGCAGTACTTC
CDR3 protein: CASSARTVYEQYF

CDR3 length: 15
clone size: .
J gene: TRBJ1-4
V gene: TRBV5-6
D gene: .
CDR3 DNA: TGTGCCAGCAGCTTGCCTGGGGCAGGGAATGGAAAACTGTTTTTT
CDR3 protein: CASSLPGAGNGKLFF

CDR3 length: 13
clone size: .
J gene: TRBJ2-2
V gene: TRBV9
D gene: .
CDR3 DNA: TGTGCCACCAACGGAGGGTTAACCGGGGAGCTGTTTTTT
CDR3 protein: CATNGGLTGELFF